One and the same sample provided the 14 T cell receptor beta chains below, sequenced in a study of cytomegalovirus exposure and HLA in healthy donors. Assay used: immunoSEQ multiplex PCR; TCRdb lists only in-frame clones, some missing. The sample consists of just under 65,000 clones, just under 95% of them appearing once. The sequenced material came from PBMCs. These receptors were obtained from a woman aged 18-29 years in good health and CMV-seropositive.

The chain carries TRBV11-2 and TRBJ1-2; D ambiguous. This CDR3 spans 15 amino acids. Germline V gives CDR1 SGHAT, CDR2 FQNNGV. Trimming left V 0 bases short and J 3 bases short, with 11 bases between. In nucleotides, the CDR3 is TGTGCCAGCAGCTTAGACTTCCAGGCTTACTATGGCTACACCTTC. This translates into CASSLDFQAYYGYTF.

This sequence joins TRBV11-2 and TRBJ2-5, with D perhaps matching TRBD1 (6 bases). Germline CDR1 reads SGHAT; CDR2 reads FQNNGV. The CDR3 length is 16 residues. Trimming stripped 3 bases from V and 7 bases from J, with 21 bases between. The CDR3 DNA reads TGTGCCAGCAGCTTCCAGGAGCCCACAGGGTCGGGGACCCAGTACTTC. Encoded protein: CASSFQEPTGSGTQYF.

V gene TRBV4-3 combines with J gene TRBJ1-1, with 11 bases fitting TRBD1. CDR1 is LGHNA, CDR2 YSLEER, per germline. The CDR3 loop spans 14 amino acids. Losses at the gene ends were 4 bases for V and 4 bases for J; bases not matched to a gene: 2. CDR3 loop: CASSPGQGGTEAFF. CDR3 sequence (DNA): TGCGCCAGCAGCCCGGGACAGGGGGGCACTGAAGCTTTCTTT.

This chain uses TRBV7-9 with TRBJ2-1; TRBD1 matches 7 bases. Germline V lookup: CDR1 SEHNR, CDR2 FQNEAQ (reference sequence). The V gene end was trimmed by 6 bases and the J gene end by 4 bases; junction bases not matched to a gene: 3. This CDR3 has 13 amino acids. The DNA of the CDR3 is TGTGCCAGCAGGACAGGGAATTACAATGAGCAGTTCTTC. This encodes CASRTGNYNEQFF.

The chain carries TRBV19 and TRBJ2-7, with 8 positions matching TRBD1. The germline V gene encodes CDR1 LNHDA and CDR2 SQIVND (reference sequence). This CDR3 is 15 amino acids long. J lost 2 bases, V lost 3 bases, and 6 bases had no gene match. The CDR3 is CASSIRTGPTYEQYF. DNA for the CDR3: TGTGCCAGTAGTATTAGGACAGGGCCGACCTACGAGCAGTACTTC.

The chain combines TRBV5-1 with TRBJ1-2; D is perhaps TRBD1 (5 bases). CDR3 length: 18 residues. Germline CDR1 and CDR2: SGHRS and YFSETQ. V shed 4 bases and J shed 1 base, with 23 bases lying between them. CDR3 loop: CASSPGGTRRVSNYGYTF. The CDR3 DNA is TGCGCCAGCAGCCCTGGGGGTACGAGGAGGGTCAGTAACTATGGCTACACCTTC.

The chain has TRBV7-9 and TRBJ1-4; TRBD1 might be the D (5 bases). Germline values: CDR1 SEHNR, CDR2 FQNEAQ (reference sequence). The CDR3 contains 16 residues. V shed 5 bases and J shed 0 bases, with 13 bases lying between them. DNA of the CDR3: TGTGCCAGCAGCCCCCGGGAGGGGACAACTAATGAAAAACTGTTTTTT. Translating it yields CASSPREGTTNEKLFF. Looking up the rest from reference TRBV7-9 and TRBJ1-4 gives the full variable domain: DTGVSQNPRHKITKRGQNVTFRCDPISEHNRLYWYRQTLGQGPEFLTYFQNEAQLEKSRLLSDRFSAERPKGSFSTLEIQRTEQGDSAMYLCASSPREGTTNEKLFFGSGTQLSVL.

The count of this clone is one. As DNA, the CDR3 is TGTGCCAGTAGTCCGGGGACAGGGGGGAAAAACATTCAGTACTTC. Its translation is CASSPGTGGKNIQYF. The chain couples TRBV19 to TRBJ2-4, with 11 bases aligning to TRBD1. With V trimmed by 5 bases and J by 4 bases, 4 bases remained unmatched. There are 15 residues in the CDR3. CDR1 and CDR2 from the germline V gene are LNHDA and SQIVND (reference sequence).

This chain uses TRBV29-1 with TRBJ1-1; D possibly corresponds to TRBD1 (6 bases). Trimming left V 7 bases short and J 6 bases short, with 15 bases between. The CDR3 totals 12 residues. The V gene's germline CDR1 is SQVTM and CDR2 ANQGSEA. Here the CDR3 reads CSAPGGGAEAFF. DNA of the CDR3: TGCAGCGCCCCAGGTGGGGGCGCTGAAGCTTTCTTT.

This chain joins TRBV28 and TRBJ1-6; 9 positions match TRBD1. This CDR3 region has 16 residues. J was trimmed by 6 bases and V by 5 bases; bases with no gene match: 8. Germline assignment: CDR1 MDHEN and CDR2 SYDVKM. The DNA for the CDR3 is TGTGCCAGCAGTCCGACAGGGGGGTGGGGTAATTCACCCCTCCACTTT. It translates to CASSPTGGWGNSPLHF.

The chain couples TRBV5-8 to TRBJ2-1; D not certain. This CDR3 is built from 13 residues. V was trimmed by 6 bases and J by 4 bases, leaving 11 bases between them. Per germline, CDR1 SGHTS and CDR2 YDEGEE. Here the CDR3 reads CASTHGQYNEQFF. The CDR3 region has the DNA TGTGCCAGCACCCATGGGCAGTACAATGAGCAGTTCTTC.

CDR3 region: CAWGGMVTDTQYF. The DNA of the CDR3 is TGTGCCTGGGGCGGTATGGTAACAGATACGCAGTATTTT. The chain carries TRBV30 and TRBJ2-3; D is ambiguous. V lost 5 bases, J lost 3 bases, and 12 bases lay in between. Germline V gene lookup returns CDR1 GTSNPN and CDR2 SVGIG (reference sequence). The CDR3 contains 13 residues. Variable domain in full (rest from reference TRBV30 and TRBJ2-3): SQTIHQWPATLVQPVGSPLSLECTVEGTSNPNLYWYRQAAGRGLQLLFYSVGIGQISSEVPQNLSASRPQDRQFILSSKKLLLSDSGFYLCAWGGMVTDTQYFGPGTRLTVL.

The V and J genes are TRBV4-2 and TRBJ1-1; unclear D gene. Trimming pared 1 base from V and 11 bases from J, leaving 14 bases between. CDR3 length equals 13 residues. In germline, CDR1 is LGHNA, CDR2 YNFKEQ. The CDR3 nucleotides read TGTGCCAGCAGCCAAGCCCCTTGGGAGTCGGCTTTCTTT. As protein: CASSQAPWESAFF.

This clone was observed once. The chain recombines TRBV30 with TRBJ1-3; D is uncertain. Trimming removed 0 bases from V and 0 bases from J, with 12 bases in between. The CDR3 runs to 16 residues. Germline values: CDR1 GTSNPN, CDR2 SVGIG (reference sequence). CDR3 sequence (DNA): TGTGCCTGGAGTGTCGCGGGCATGAACTCTGGAAACACCATATATTTT. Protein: CAWSVAGMNSGNTIYF.